A single sample gave rise to the 6 T cell receptor beta chains below, sequenced in a study of blood T cell repertoires in COVID-19. Using immunoSEQ multiplex PCR, the repertoire was profiled, and TCRdb retains in-frame clones only, with some absent. The sample carries 95,000 to 110,000 clones, more than 70% recorded once. The sequenced material came from peripheral blood. The origin of the receptors is a woman aged 80 or over in a cohort sampled during active COVID-19.

With regard to this clone: Other DNA sequences in the sample encode the same CDR3. V usage is TRBV28 and J usage is TRBJ2-1; D might be TRBD1 (5 bases). Germline V CDR1 and CDR2: MDHEN, SYDVKM. This CDR3 region has 13 residues. Trimming stripped 7 bases from V and 4 bases from J, with 11 bases between. This CDR3 reads CASKPQVYNEQFF. For the CDR3, the DNA is TGTGCCAGCAAGCCACAGGTTTACAATGAGCAGTTCTTC.

Notes on this clone: Compared with germline, one end of the junction differs, possibly owing to a read error. The J gene is TRBJ2-1, the V gene TRBV4-2; weak D call: TRBD2 (6 bases). CDR1 is LGHNA and CDR2 is YNFKEQ in the germline V gene. There are 16 residues in the CDR3. The chain's CDR3 is CASSQEHSGHYNAQFF. The CDR3 DNA is TGTGCCAGCAGCCAAGAGCATAGCGGACATTACAATGCGCAGTTCTTC.

The chain recombines TRBV7-2 with TRBJ1-5; D uncertain. This CDR3 is built from 15 residues. Germline V gene lookup returns CDR1 SGHTA and CDR2 FQGNSA. Trimming stripped 1 base from V and 0 bases from J, with 7 bases between. The CDR3 DNA reads as TGTGCCAGCAGCTTAGTAGATGGTAGCAATCAGCCCCAGCATTTT. Protein sequence: CASSLVDGSNQPQHF.

The chain carries TRBV11-3 and TRBJ2-3; tentative D call: TRBD2 (5 bases). The germline V gene encodes CDR1 SGHNT and CDR2 YENEEA. The CDR3 sequence is 16 residues long. V shed 5 bases and J shed 4 bases, with 19 bases lying between them. The CDR3 DNA follows: TGTGCCAGCAGCCCGGGGTTCCTGAACGGGCCAGATACGCAGTATTTT. Residues: CASSPGFLNGPDTQYF. Full variable domain (rest looked up from reference TRBV11-3 and TRBJ2-3): EAGVVQSPRYKIIEKKQPVAFWCNPISGHNTLYWYLQNLGQGPELLIRYENEEAVDDSQLPKDRFSAERLKGVDSTLKIQPAELGDSAVYLCASSPGFLNGPDTQYFGPGTRLTVL.

The chain links TRBV6-4 to TRBJ2-3, with a possible D match to TRBD2 (6 bases). CDR1 MRHNA and CDR2 SNTAGT come from the germline V gene. V shed 3 bases and J shed 5 bases, with 18 bases lying between them. The CDR3 loop spans 16 amino acids. The CDR3 protein is CASSEGGRTWGDTQYF. CDR3 in DNA: TGTGCCAGCAGTGAGGGGGGACGGACTTGGGGAGATACGCAGTATTTT.

The chain employs TRBV19 and TRBJ2-1; TRBD2 aligns across 10 bases. Germline lookup yields CDR1 LNHDA and CDR2 SQIVND (reference sequence). Trimming removed 5 bases from V and 7 bases from J; junction bases left unmatched: 11. This CDR3 is built from 16 residues. The CDR3 loop is CASSSSSGSLKNEQFF. The CDR3 DNA reads as TGTGCCAGTAGTTCTTCTAGCGGGAGCCTAAAGAATGAGCAGTTCTTC.